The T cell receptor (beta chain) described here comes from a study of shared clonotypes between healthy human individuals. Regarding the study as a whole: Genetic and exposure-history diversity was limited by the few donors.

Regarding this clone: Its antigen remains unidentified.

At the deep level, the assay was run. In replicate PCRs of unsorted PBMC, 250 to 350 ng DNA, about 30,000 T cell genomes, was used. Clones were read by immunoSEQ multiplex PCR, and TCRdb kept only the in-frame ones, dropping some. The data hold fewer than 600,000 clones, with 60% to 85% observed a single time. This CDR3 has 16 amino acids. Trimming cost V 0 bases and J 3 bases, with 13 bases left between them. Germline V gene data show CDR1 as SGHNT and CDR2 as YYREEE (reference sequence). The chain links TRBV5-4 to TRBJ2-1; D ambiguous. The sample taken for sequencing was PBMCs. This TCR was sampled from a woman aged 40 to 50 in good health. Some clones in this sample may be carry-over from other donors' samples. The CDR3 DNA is TGTGCCAGCAGCTTGGGGTTGGTACAGAGCTACAATGAGCAGTTCTTC. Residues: CASSLGLVQSYNEQFF.